This T cell receptor beta chain was sequenced for a study of identical twins. Germline CDR1 and CDR2: SNHLY and FYNNEI. V trimming: 8 bases; J trimming: 3 bases; junction bases outside the gene matches: 2. The CDR3 sequence is 12 residues long. This clonotype was detected a few times. TCRdb re-called the 5' RACE reads through MiXCR, storing one row per CDR3 protein. The sample lists 200,000 to 250,000 distinct CDR3 sequences, 7% seen once, with roughly 3.6% in the top ten. The same data also went into a second study, on yellow fever vaccine responses in identical twins.

The TCR sequence derives from a woman under 30 in good health. The rearrangement uses TRBV2 and TRBJ2-7; 9 bases are a match to TRBD1. The specimen sequenced was memory (CD45RO+) T cells sorted from blood. The CDR3 DNA is TGTGCCAGCCGGGACAGGGTCTACGAGCAGTACTTC. Its translation: CASRDRVYEQYF.